This T cell receptor (beta chain) was found in a study of T cell responses to AZD1222 COVID-19 vaccine. In germline, CDR1 is SNHLY, CDR2 FYNNEI. The CDR3 loop spans 13 amino acids. Trimming took 6 bases from V and 0 from J, leaving 6 bases between them. Profiled with immunoSEQ multiplex PCR; TCRdb holds only in-frame clones, not every one. Of roughly 140,000 clones listed, 92% are singletons. The chain carries TRBV2 and TRBJ1-3; no firm D call. The sequence was obtained from an adult in good health. The sample consisted of peripheral blood, taken on day 0 of AZD1222 vaccination. The CDR3: CASRQNSGNTIYF. The CDR3 coding sequence is TGTGCCAGCAGACAAAACTCTGGAAACACCATATATTTT.